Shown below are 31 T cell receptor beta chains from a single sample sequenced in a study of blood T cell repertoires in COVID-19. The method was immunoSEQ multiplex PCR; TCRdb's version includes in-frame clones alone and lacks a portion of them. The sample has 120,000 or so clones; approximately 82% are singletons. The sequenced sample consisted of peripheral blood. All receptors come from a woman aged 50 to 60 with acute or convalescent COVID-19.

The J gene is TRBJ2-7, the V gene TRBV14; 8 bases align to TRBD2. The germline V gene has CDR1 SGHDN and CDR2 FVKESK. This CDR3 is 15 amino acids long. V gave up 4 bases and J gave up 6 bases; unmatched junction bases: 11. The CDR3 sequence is CASSLGTSGIGEQYF. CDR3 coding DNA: TGTGCCAGCAGCCTTGGCACTAGCGGCATCGGCGAGCAGTACTTC. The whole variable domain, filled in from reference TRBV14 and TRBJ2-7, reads EAGVTQFPSHSVIEKGQTVTLRCDPISGHDNLYWYRRVMGKEIKFLLHFVKESKQDESGMPNNRFLAERTGGTYSTLKVQPAELEDSGVYFCASSLGTSGIGEQYFGPGTRLTVT.

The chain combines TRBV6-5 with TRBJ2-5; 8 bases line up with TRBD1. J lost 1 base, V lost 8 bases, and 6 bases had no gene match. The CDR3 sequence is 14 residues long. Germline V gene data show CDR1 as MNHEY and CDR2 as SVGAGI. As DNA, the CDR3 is TGTGCCAGCGGCGACAGGGGTACCCAAGAGACCCAGTACTTC. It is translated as CASGDRGTQETQYF.

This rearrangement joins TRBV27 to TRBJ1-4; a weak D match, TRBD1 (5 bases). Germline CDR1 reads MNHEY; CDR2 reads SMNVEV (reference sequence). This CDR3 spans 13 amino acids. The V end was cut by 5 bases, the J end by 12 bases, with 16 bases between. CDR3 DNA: TGTGCCAGCAGTAAAACAGGTTTTGTCGAACTGTTTTTT. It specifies CASSKTGFVELFF.

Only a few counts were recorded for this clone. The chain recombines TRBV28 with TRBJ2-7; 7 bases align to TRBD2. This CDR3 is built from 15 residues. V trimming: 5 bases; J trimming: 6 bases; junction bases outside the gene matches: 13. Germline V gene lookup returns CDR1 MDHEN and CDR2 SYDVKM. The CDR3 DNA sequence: TGTGCCAGCAGTCCGCACGGGACTATTCTTAGCGAGCAGTACTTC. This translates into CASSPHGTILSEQYF.

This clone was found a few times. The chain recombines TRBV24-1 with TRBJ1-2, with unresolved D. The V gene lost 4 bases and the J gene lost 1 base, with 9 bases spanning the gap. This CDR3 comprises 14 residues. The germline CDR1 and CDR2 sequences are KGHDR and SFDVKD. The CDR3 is CATSEAGYNYGYTF. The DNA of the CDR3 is TGTGCCACCAGTGAGGCAGGCTATAACTATGGCTACACCTTC.

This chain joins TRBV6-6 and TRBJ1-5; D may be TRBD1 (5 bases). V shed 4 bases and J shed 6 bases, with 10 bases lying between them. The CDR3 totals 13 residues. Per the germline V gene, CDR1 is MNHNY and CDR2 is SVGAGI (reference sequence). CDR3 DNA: TGTGCCAGCAGTTTCCAGGGAACTCAGCCCCAGCATTTT. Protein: CASSFQGTQPQHF.

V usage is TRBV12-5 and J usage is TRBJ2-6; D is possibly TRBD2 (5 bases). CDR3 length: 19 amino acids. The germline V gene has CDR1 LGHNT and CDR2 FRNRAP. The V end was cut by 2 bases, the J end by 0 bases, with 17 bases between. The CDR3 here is CASGLKDYFRTSGANVLTF. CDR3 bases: TGTGCTAGTGGTTTGAAAGACTATTTCAGGACCTCTGGGGCCAACGTCCTGACTTTC.

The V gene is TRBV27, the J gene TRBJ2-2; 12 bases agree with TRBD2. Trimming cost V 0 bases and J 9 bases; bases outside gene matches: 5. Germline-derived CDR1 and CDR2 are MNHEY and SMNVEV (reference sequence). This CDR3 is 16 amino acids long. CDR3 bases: TGTGCCAGCAGTTTATCCCGGACTAGCGGGGCGCGGGAGCTGTTTTTT. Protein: CASSLSRTSGARELFF.

The chain's CDR3 is CASSLGPNQPQHF. The CDR3 nucleotides read TGTGCCAGCAGCCTGGGCCCTAATCAGCCCCAGCATTTT. This chain connects TRBV7-3 to TRBJ1-5; D remains unclear. Per the germline V gene, CDR1 is SGHTA and CDR2 is FQGTGA. The CDR3 consists of 13 residues. V was cut by 5 bases and J by 4 bases, with 9 bases left in between.

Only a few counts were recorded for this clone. The CDR3 region has the DNA TGTGCCAGCAGTGGAACACAGGGACCTACCTACGAGCAGTACTTC. It is translated as CASSGTQGPTYEQYF. The V call is TRBV27, the J call TRBJ2-7, with D possibly being TRBD1 (6 bases). Germline-derived CDR1 and CDR2 are MNHEY and SMNVEV (reference sequence). With 5 bases removed from V and 2 bases from J, the gap between germline ends came to 16 bases. There are 15 residues in the CDR3.

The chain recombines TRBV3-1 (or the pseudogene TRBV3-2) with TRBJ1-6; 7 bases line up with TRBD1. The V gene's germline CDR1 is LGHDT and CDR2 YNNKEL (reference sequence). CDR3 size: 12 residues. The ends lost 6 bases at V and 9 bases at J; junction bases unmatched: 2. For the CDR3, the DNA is TGTGCCAGCAGGAACAGGGGTTCACCCCTCCACTTT. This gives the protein CASRNRGSPLHF.

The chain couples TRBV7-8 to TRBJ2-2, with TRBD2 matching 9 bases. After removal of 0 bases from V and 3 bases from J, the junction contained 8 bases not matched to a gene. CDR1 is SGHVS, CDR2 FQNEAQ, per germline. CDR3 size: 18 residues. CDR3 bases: TGTGCCAGCAGCTTAGCGCCGGGCGGGAGGGCCGACACCGGGGAGCTGTTTTTT. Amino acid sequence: CASSLAPGGRADTGELFF. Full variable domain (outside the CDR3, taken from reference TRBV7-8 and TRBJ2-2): GAGVSQSPRYKVAKRGQDVALRCDPISGHVSLFWYQQALGQGPEFLTYFQNEAQLDKSGLPSDRFFAERPEGSVSTLKIQRTQQEDSAVYLCASSLAPGGRADTGELFFGEGSRLTVL.

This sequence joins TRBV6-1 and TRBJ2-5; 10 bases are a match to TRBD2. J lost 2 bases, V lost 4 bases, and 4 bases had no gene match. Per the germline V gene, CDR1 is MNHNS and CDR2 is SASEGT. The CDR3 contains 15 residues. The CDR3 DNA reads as TGTGCCAGCAGTGGAGCTAGCGGGGGACAAGAGACCCAGTACTTC. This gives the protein CASSGASGGQETQYF.

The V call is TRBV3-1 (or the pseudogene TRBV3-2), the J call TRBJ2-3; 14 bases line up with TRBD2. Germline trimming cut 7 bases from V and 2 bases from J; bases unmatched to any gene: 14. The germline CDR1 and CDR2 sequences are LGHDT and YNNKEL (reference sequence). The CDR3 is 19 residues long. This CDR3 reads CASTKSPGLAGENTDTQYF. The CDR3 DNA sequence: TGTGCCAGCACCAAGTCCCCGGGACTAGCGGGGGAAAACACAGATACGCAGTATTTT.

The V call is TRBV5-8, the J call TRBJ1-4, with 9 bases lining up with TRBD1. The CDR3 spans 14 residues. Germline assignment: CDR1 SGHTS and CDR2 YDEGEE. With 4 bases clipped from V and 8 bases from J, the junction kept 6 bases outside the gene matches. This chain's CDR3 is CASSPGTGSEKLFF. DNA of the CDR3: TGTGCCAGCAGCCCCGGGACAGGGAGCGAAAAACTGTTTTTT. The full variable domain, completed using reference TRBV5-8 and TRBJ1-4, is EAGVTQSPTHLIKTRGQQATLRCSPISGHTSVYWYQQALGLGLQFLLWYDEGEERNRGNFPPRFSGRQFPNYSSELNVNALELEDSALYLCASSPGTGSEKLFFGSGTQLSVL.

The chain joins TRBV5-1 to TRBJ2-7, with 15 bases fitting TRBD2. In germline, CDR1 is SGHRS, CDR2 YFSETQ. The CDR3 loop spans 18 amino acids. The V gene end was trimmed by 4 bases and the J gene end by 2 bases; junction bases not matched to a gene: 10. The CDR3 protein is CASSPAGTSGRQTYEQYF. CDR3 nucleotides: TGCGCCAGCAGCCCAGCCGGGACTAGCGGGAGGCAAACCTACGAGCAGTACTTC. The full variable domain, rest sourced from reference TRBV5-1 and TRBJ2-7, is KAGVTQTPRYLIKTRGQQVTLSCSPISGHRSVSWYQQTPGQGLQFLFEYFSETQRNKGNFPGRFSGRQFSNSRSEMNVSTLELGDSALYLCASSPAGTSGRQTYEQYFGPGTRLTVT.

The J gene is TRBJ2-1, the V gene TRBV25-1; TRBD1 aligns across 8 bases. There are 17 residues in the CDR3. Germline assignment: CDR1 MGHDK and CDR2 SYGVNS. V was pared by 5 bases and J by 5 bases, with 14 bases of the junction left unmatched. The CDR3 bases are TGTGCCAGCAGTCGACCAGGGGGCGGACAGACAAACAATGAGCAGTTCTTC. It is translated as CASSRPGGGQTNNEQFF.

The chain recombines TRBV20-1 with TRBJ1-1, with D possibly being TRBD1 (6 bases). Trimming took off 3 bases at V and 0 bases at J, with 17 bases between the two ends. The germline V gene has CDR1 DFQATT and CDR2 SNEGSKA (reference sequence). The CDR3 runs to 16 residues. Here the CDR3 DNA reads TGCAGTGCTAGTCAGGGACATGGACAGATGAACACTGAAGCTTTCTTT. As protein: CSASQGHGQMNTEAFF.

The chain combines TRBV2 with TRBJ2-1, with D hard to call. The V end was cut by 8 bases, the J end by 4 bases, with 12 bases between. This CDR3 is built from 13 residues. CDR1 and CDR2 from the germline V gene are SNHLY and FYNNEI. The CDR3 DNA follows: TGTGCCAGCGGCCGGGTCCCATACAATGAGCAGTTCTTC. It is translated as CASGRVPYNEQFF.

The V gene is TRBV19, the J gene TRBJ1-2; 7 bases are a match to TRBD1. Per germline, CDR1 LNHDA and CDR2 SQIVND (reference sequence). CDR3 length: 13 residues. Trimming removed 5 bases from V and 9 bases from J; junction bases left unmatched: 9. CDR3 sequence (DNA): TGTGCCAGTAGTCCCCTGGGACAGCAAAGCTACACCTTC. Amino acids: CASSPLGQQSYTF.

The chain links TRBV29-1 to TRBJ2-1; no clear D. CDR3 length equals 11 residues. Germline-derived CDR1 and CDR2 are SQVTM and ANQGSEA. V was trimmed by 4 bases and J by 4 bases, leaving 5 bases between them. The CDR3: CSVVRYNEQFF. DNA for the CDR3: TGCAGCGTTGTCAGATACAATGAGCAGTTCTTC.

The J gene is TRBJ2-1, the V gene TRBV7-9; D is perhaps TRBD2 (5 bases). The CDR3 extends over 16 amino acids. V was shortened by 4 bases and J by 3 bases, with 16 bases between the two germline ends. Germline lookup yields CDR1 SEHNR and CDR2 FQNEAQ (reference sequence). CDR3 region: CASSSPRDSDYNEQFF. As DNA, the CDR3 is TGTGCCAGCAGCTCGCCTCGGGATAGCGACTACAATGAGCAGTTCTTC.

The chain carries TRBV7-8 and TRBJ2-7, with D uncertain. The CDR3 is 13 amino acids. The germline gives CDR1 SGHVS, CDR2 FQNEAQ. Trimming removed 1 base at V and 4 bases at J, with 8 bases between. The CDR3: CASSLGRVYEQYF. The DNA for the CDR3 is TGTGCCAGCAGCTTAGGTCGGGTTTACGAGCAGTACTTC.

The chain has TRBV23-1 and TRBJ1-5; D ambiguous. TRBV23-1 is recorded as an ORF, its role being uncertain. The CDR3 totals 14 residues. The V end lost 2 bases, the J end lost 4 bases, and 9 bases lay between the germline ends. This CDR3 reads CASSQPPGNQPQHF. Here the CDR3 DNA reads TGCGCCAGCAGTCAACCTCCGGGGAATCAGCCCCAGCATTTT.

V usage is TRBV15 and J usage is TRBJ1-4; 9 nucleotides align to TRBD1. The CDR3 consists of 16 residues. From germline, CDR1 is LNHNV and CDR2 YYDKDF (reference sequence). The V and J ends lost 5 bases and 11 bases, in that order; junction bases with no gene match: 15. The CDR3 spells CATSAYQGQGLYKLFF. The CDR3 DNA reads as TGTGCCACCAGCGCGTACCAGGGACAGGGATTGTATAAACTGTTTTTT.

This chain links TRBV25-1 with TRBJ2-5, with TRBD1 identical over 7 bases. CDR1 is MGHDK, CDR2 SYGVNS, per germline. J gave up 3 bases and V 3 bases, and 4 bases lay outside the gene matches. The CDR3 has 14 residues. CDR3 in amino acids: CASSDAGTEETQYF. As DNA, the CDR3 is TGTGCCAGCAGTGACGCCGGGACAGAAGAGACCCAGTACTTC.

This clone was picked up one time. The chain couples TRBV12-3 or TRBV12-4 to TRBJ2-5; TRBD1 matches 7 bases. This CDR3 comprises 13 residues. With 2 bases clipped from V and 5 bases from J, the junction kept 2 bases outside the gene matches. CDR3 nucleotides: TGTGCCAGCAGTTTAACAGGGGTGGAGACCCAGTACTTC. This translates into CASSLTGVETQYF.

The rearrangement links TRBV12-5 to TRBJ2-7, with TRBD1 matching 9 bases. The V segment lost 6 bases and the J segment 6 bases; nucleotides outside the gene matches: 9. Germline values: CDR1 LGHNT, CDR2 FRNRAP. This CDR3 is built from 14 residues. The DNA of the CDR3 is TGTGCTAGTGGAGCCGGGACAGGGTCTATCGAGCAGTACTTC. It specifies CASGAGTGSIEQYF.

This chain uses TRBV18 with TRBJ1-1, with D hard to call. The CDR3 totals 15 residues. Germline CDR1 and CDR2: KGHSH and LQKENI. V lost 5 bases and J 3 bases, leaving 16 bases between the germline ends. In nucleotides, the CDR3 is TGTGCCAGCTCAGAGACTCTGACGGGGTACACTGAAGCTTTCTTT. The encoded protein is CASSETLTGYTEAFF.

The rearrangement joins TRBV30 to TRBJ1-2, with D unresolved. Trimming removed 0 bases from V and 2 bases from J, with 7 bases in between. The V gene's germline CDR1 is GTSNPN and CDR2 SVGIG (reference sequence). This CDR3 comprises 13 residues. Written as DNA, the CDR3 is TGTGCCTGGAGTGTCCGGGGAAACTATGGCTACACCTTC. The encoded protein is CAWSVRGNYGYTF. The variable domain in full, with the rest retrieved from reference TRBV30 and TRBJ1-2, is SQTIHQWPATLVQPVGSPLSLECTVEGTSNPNLYWYRQAAGRGLQLLFYSVGIGQISSEVPQNLSASRPQDRQFILSSKKLLLSDSGFYLCAWSVRGNYGYTFGSGTRLTVV.

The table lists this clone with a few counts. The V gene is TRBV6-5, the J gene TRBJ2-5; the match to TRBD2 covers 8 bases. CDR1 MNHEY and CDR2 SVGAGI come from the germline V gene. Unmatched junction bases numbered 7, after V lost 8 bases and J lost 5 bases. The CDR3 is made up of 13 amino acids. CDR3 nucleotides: TGTGCCAGCCGGGCGGGAGGTTCGGAGACCCAGTACTTC. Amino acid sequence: CASRAGGSETQYF.